One sample yielded the 14 T cell receptor beta chains listed below, sequenced in a study of control samples from healthy donors and cancer patients. Clones were sequenced by immunoSEQ multiplex PCR, and TCRdb holds only the in-frame ones, with some missing. The table records 15,000 to 18,000 clones, 85% to 90% of them present only once. What was sequenced was PBMCs. These receptors were collected from a woman aged 65 to 85 with colorectal cancer.

The V call is TRBV29-1, the J call TRBJ1-1; D is unclear. The CDR3 length is 11 residues. Trimming left V 5 bases short and J 5 bases short, with 9 bases between. Germline loops: CDR1 SQVTM, CDR2 ANQGSEA. The CDR3 is CSVRRRTEAFF. In DNA form, the CDR3 reads TGCAGCGTTAGAAGGAGGACTGAAGCTTTCTTT. Full variable domain (rest looked up from reference TRBV29-1 and TRBJ1-1): SAVISQKPSRDICQRGTSLTIQCQVDSQVTMMFWYRQQPGQSLTLIATANQGSEATYESGFVIDKFPISRPNLTFSTLTVSNMSPEDSSIYLCSVRRRTEAFFGQGTRLTVV.

The V call is TRBV5-1, the J call TRBJ1-5; a possible D gene is TRBD1 (5 bases). Trimming removed 0 bases at V and 7 bases at J, with 11 bases between. The CDR3 runs 14 residues. Germline lookup yields CDR1 SGHRS and CDR2 YFSETQ. CDR3 coding DNA: TGCGCCAGCAGCTTGGAGTCAGAGGGGCAGCCCCAGCATTTT. Translating it yields CASSLESEGQPQHF.

The chain carries TRBV6-5 and TRBJ1-3, with unresolved D. The CDR3 length is 14 residues. CDR1 and CDR2 (germline): MNHEY, SVGAGI. V was pared by 6 bases and J by 2 bases, with 11 bases between. CDR3 coding DNA: TGTGCCAGCAGCCTGGTTGGGCCTGGAAACACCATATATTTT. Residues: CASSLVGPGNTIYF.

The chain is built from TRBV9 and TRBJ1-2; 10 nucleotides line up with TRBD1. CDR1 is SGDLS, CDR2 YYNGEE, per germline. This CDR3 has 14 residues. V trimming: 3 bases; J trimming: 5 bases; junction bases outside the gene matches: 4. Written as DNA, the CDR3 is TGTGCCAGCAGCGCCGGGACAGGGGAATATGGCTACACCTTC. Residues: CASSAGTGEYGYTF.

V is TRBV18 and J is TRBJ2-1, with 8 bases identical to TRBD2. After removal of 0 bases from V and 0 bases from J, the junction contained 4 bases not matched to a gene. Germline V gene lookup returns CDR1 KGHSH and CDR2 LQKENI. The CDR3 runs to 17 residues. This CDR3 reads CASSPPGSGGSYNEQFF. As DNA, the CDR3 is TGTGCCAGCTCACCACCGGGGAGCGGGGGCTCCTACAATGAGCAGTTCTTC.

This sequence joins TRBV10-3 and TRBJ1-5; D gene uncertain. The germline V gene encodes CDR1 ENHRY and CDR2 SYGVKD. The V gene lost 9 bases and the J gene lost 6 bases, with 3 bases spanning the gap. There are 9 residues in the CDR3. In nucleotides, the CDR3 is TGTGCCATTCGTCAGCCCCAGCATTTT. It yields the protein CAIRQPQHF.

There are a few counts of this clone. The V and J genes are TRBV19 and TRBJ2-1, with D perhaps assigned TRBD1 or TRBD2 (6 bases each). Germline CDR1 and CDR2: LNHDA and SQIVND (reference sequence). The CDR3 has 15 residues. V shed 1 base and J shed 8 bases, with 15 bases lying between them. The CDR3 region is CASSIGGTGRYEQFF. DNA of the CDR3: TGTGCCAGTAGTATAGGGGGTACAGGGAGGTATGAGCAGTTCTTC.

The chain uses TRBV5-4 and TRBJ2-1, with 10 positions matching TRBD1. Germline CDR1 and CDR2: SGHNT and YYREEE (reference sequence). Trimming removed 2 bases from V and 8 bases from J; junction bases left unmatched: 7. The CDR3 has 15 residues. The CDR3: CASSFPGQGIDEQFF. The CDR3 coding sequence is TGTGCCAGCAGCTTCCCGGGACAGGGGATAGATGAGCAGTTCTTC.

This chain uses TRBV14 with TRBJ1-1, with 7 bases lining up with TRBD1. Germline V gives CDR1 SGHDN, CDR2 FVKESK. CDR3 length: 16 amino acids. The V and J ends lost 0 bases and 2 bases, in that order; junction bases with no gene match: 6. The CDR3 DNA reads TGTGCCAGCAGCCAAGATGTGGGACAGTTTAACACTGAAGCTTTCTTT. Its protein product is CASSQDVGQFNTEAFF.

The V gene is TRBV27, the J gene TRBJ2-1; 10 positions agree with TRBD2. The germline CDR1 and CDR2 sequences are MNHEY and SMNVEV (reference sequence). V lost 5 bases, J lost 7 bases, and 11 bases stayed unmatched. The CDR3 totals 16 residues. For the CDR3, the DNA is TGTGCCAGCAGTCCGGCTGGGGCTAGCGGGAGTAATGAGCAGTTCTTC. This gives the protein CASSPAGASGSNEQFF.

V usage is TRBV18 and J usage is TRBJ2-5; no clear D gene. V lost 1 base and J lost 2, with 11 bases in between. The CDR3 is 15 amino acids. Germline V gene data show CDR1 as KGHSH and CDR2 as LQKENI. CDR3 coding DNA: TGTGCCAGCTCACCACAGGGATTTTCACAAGAGACCCAGTACTTC. It is translated as CASSPQGFSQETQYF. Using reference TRBV18 and TRBJ2-5 for the parts outside the CDR3, the full variable domain is NAGVMQNPRHLVRRRGQEARLRCSPMKGHSHVYWYRQLPEEGLKFMVYLQKENIIDESGMPKERFSAEFPKEGPSILRIQQVVRGDSAAYFCASSPQGFSQETQYFGPGTRLLVL.

V is TRBV9 and J is TRBJ1-2, with a tentative D call TRBD1 (6 bases). V lost 3 bases to trimming and J lost 0 bases, with 15 bases between them. CDR3 length: 16 residues. Per the germline V gene, CDR1 is SGDLS and CDR2 is YYNGEE. CDR3 sequence: CASSANPGQANYGYTF. The CDR3, as DNA: TGTGCCAGCAGCGCAAACCCGGGACAAGCTAACTATGGCTACACCTTC.

This chain connects TRBV27 to TRBJ2-7; 14 bases match TRBD2. The germline V gene encodes CDR1 MNHEY and CDR2 SMNVEV (reference sequence). The CDR3 is 16 residues long. J lost 2 bases, V lost 5 bases, and 5 bases had no gene match. The CDR3 reads CASSPGTSGRPYEQYF. The CDR3 DNA reads TGTGCCAGCAGTCCCGGGACTAGCGGGAGACCCTACGAGCAGTACTTC.

This chain joins TRBV6-6 and TRBJ2-6, with unresolved D. Germline CDR1 reads MNHNY; CDR2 reads SVGAGI (reference sequence). V lost 10 bases and J lost 0, with 4 bases in between. This CDR3 has 12 amino acids. The DNA for the CDR3 is TGTGCCATTTTCTCTGGGGCCAACGTCCTGACTTTC. Its translation: CAIFSGANVLTF.